The following is a T cell receptor beta chain sequence with its context. The PCR ran on 60 Vbeta and 13 Jbeta primers. Sequenced by immunoSEQ multiplex PCR; TCRdb stores in-frame clones only, minus some. The sample yields about 42,000 clones, 50% seen once. The data are from a study of cytomegalovirus exposure and HLA in healthy donors. Study at large: One earlier analysis, a look at 150 million to 200 million T cells, found some 100 million unique TCR beta sequences.

V lost 1 base to trimming and J lost 0 bases; unmatched junction nucleotides: 4. The CDR3 runs to 16 residues. Germline V gene data show CDR1 as SGHRS and CDR2 as YFSETQ. Material: PBMCs. V is TRBV5-1 and J is TRBJ1-5; 7 bases are shared with TRBD1. The clonotype was recovered from a human donor in good health. The CDR3 protein is CASSLRTGDSNQPQHF. The CDR3 coding sequence is TGCGCCAGCAGCTTGAGGACAGGTGATAGCAATCAGCCCCAGCATTTT.